This T cell receptor beta chain originates from a study of cytomegalovirus exposure and HLA in healthy donors. The overall study: The roughly 120 validation repertoires were reported in a later analysis to have been generated on the same platform as the roughly 630 first-cohort repertoires. Study-wide points: According to a subsequent analysis, TCR clusters from the first cohort were inclined to appear together in the roughly 120 validation repertoires. The listing of roughly 160 TCR beta chains classed them as cytomegalovirus-associated.

In regard to this clone: Its specificity is not known.

Clones were read by immunoSEQ multiplex PCR, and TCRdb kept only the in-frame ones, dropping some. Here the sample spans about 170,000 clones, about 90% being singletons. The CDR3 spans 15 residues. Per the germline V gene, CDR1 is KGHSH and CDR2 is LQKENI. Trimming removed 4 bases from V and 4 bases from J; junction bases left unmatched: 9. The donors formed part of the approximately 120-subject validation cohort, distinct from the roughly 700-subject first cohort. This clonotype originated in a man aged 18 to 29 in good health and CMV-seropositive. The V gene is TRBV18, the J gene TRBJ2-5; 7 nucleotides align to TRBD1. The specimen was PBMCs. In DNA form, the CDR3 reads TGTGCCAGCTCACATGAGGGGGCTGCGAGAGAGACCCAGTACTTC. Translating it yields CASSHEGAARETQYF. Full variable domain (remainder filled in from reference TRBV18 and TRBJ2-5): NAGVMQNPRHLVRRRGQEARLRCSPMKGHSHVYWYRQLPEEGLKFMVYLQKENIIDESGMPKERFSAEFPKEGPSILRIQQVVRGDSAAYFCASSHEGAARETQYFGPGTRLLVL.